This T cell receptor (beta chain) was sequenced during a study of blood T cell repertoires in COVID-19. The CDR3 runs 12 residues. The V gene lost 10 bases and the J gene lost 4 bases, with 13 bases spanning the gap. Germline values: CDR1 SEHNR, CDR2 FQNEAQ (reference sequence). The study recruited exposed participants who had met a COVID-19 case within 2 weeks before entry. Repertoires were generated with immunoSEQ multiplex PCR, while TCRdb's copy carries only in-frame clones and drops some. The table records roughly 250,000 clones, over 75% of them present only once. Source material: PBMCs or T cells enriched from blood (not recorded which). The rearrangement joins TRBV7-9 to TRBJ1-1; perhaps TRBD1 as D (5 bases). The TCR was taken from a woman aged 40 to 50 who had been exposed to COVID-19. The CDR3 nucleotides are TGTGCCACGGACCAGGGAGGCACTGAAGCTTTCTTT. Amino acids: CATDQGGTEAFF.